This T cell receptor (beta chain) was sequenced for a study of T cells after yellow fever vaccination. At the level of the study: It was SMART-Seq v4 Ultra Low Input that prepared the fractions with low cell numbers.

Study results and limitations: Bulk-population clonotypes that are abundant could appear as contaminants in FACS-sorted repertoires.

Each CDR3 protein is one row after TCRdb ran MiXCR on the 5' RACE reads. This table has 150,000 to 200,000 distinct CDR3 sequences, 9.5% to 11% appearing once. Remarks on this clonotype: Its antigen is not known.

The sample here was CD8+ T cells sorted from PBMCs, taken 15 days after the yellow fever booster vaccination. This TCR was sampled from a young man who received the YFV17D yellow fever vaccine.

CDR3 in amino acids: CASLRAHGEVEYF. The CDR3 DNA reads as TGTGCCAGCCTCCGGGCCCATGGAGAAGTGGAGTATTTT. The rearrangement links TRBV27 to TRBJ2-3; D not certain. The CDR3 sequence is 13 residues long. Germline CDR1 MNHEY, CDR2 SMNVEV (reference sequence). V was cut by 8 bases and J by 13 bases, with 22 bases left in between.